One sample yielded the 30 T cell receptor beta chains listed below, sequenced in a study of blood T cell repertoires in COVID-19. Generated by immunoSEQ multiplex PCR, the TCRdb table keeps only in-frame clones and is missing some. The repertoire has under 200,000 clones, around 84% of them found once; the top ten carry roughly 7%. What was sequenced was peripheral blood. The receptors here all came from a middle-aged man with active or convalescent COVID-19.

The chain couples TRBV19 to TRBJ1-6; no reliable D call. Trimming took off 5 bases at V and 6 bases at J, with 20 bases between the two ends. The CDR3 contains 17 residues. From germline, CDR1 is LNHDA and CDR2 SQIVND (reference sequence). The CDR3 sequence: CASSSNARIFRNSPLHF. CDR3 sequence (DNA): TGTGCCAGTAGTTCCAATGCCAGAATCTTTCGTAATTCACCCCTCCACTTT.

The chain is built from TRBV9 and TRBJ2-1; 7 bases agree with TRBD1. CDR1 is SGDLS, CDR2 YYNGEE, per germline. The CDR3 runs to 13 residues. V gave up 8 bases and J gave up 8 bases; unmatched junction bases: 10. Written as DNA, the CDR3 is TGTGCCAGTTCCCAGGGGGTTGTCGATGAGCAGTTCTTC. Translating it yields CASSQGVVDEQFF.

The chain uses TRBV6-6 and TRBJ2-2, with a possible D match to TRBD1 (5 bases). The germline gives CDR1 MNHNY, CDR2 SVGAGI (reference sequence). Between the trimmed V and J ends, which lost 6 bases and 1 base, there was a span of 9 bases. The CDR3 has 14 residues. CDR3 coding DNA: TGTGCCAGCAGAACGACAGTGAACACCGGGGAGCTGTTTTTT. Translation gives CASRTTVNTGELFF.

This chain connects TRBV9 to TRBJ2-6; 7 bases fit TRBD1. V lost 3 bases, J lost 2 bases, and 14 bases stayed unmatched. The CDR3 consists of 19 residues. Per the germline V gene, CDR1 is SGDLS and CDR2 is YYNGEE. The CDR3 sequence: CASSALSRGLTPGANVLTF. In DNA, the CDR3 is TGTGCCAGCAGCGCCCTCAGTAGGGGGCTGACCCCTGGGGCCAACGTCCTGACTTTC.

CDR3 nucleotides: TGTGCCAGCAGCGCCCGGGACAGGGGACTCCGAGGGAACACTGAAGCTTTCTTT. This translates into CASSARDRGLRGNTEAFF. The chain links TRBV5-4 to TRBJ1-1, with 10 bases fitting TRBD1. Germline V CDR1 and CDR2: SGHNT, YYREEE (reference sequence). With V trimmed by 4 bases and J by 1 base, 13 bases remained unmatched. This CDR3 contains 18 residues.

The chain combines TRBV9 with TRBJ2-6; no clear D gene. CDR1 and CDR2 from the germline V gene are SGDLS and YYNGEE. The ends were cut back, 3 bases at V and 0 bases at J, with 4 bases in the middle. CDR3 length equals 14 residues. Here the CDR3 reads CASSAYSGANVLTF. The CDR3, as DNA: TGTGCCAGCAGCGCCTACTCTGGGGCCAACGTCCTGACTTTC.

The chain has TRBV9 and TRBJ2-5; D call uncertain. The CDR3 consists of 15 residues. Trimming shortened V by 6 bases and J by 3 bases, and 18 bases separated the two germline ends. CDR1 SGDLS and CDR2 YYNGEE come from the germline V gene. The CDR3 DNA is TGTGCCAGCACCTTATTAGGAGCAATTGAAGAGACCCAGTACTTC. Its protein product is CASTLLGAIEETQYF.

This clone was seen more than once but under ten times. This chain uses TRBV19 with TRBJ1-1, with 8 bases aligning to TRBD1. The CDR3 consists of 13 residues. The V segment lost 10 bases and the J segment 1 base; nucleotides outside the gene matches: 5. Germline CDR1 and CDR2: LNHDA and SQIVND (reference sequence). The CDR3 sequence is CATRTGPNTEAFF. CDR3 in DNA: TGTGCCACCCGGACAGGGCCGAACACTGAAGCTTTCTTT.

The chain uses TRBV5-6 and TRBJ1-1; the D is unclear. V lost 0 bases to trimming and J lost 7 bases, with 19 bases between them. The CDR3 contains 16 residues. Germline V gives CDR1 SGHDT, CDR2 YYEEEE. CDR3 DNA sequence: TGTGCCAGCAGCTTGGTCCGGACGTCTCCGGAGGGTGAAGCTTTCTTT. This gives the protein CASSLVRTSPEGEAFF.

The chain recombines TRBV5-4 with TRBJ2-7, with D tentatively TRBD2 (5 bases). V was clipped by 4 bases and J by 6 bases, with 23 bases between them. The CDR3 contains 16 residues. From germline, CDR1 is SGHNT and CDR2 YYREEE (reference sequence). CDR3 region: CASSPAGFLGSGEQYF. CDR3 in DNA: TGTGCCAGCAGCCCGGCCGGGTTTCTGGGGAGCGGCGAGCAGTACTTC. Based on the CDR3 plus reference TRBV5-4 and TRBJ2-7, the full variable domain is ETGVTQSPTHLIKTRGQQVTLRCSSQSGHNTVSWYQQALGQGPQFIFQYYREEENGRGNFPPRFSGLQFPNYSSELNVNALELDDSALYLCASSPAGFLGSGEQYFGPGTRLTVT.

The rearrangement links TRBV7-9 to TRBJ2-7, with 8 bases aligning to TRBD1. V lost 3 bases and J lost 2; bases outside the gene matches: 3. The germline gives CDR1 SEHNR, CDR2 FQNEAQ (reference sequence). The CDR3 sequence is 14 residues long. CDR3 in DNA: TGTGCCAGCAGCTTGACAGGGGAAGCCTACGAGCAGTACTTC. Amino acids: CASSLTGEAYEQYF.

This rearrangement joins TRBV11-2 to TRBJ1-2; 7 bases are shared with TRBD1. Trimming cost V 5 bases and J 4 bases; bases outside gene matches: 7. This CDR3 contains 14 residues. Germline assignment: CDR1 SGHAT and CDR2 FQNNGV. The CDR3 DNA follows: TGTGCCAGCAGCCGGAGACAGGGTGGCTATGGCTACACCTTC. It encodes CASSRRQGGYGYTF.

V gene TRBV6-2 or TRBV6-3 combines with J gene TRBJ2-3, with D possibly TRBD2 on 5 matching bases. CDR1 and CDR2 (germline): MNHEY, SVGEGT. CDR3 length equals 14 residues. The V and J ends lost 6 bases and 3 bases respectively, with 13 bases between them. The CDR3 coding sequence is TGTGCCAGCAGCCCCGGGATGCTAACAGATACGCAGTATTTT. As protein: CASSPGMLTDTQYF.

The J gene is TRBJ1-2, the V gene TRBV19; D unresolved. Germline V gene lookup returns CDR1 LNHDA and CDR2 SQIVND (reference sequence). Trimming shortened V by 2 bases and J by 0 bases, and 4 bases separated the two germline ends. This CDR3 region has 13 residues. CDR3 DNA sequence: TGTGCCAGTAGTATACAGGCTAACTATGGCTACACCTTC. Translated, it gives CASSIQANYGYTF.

This clone was detected a few times. CDR3 sequence reads: CASSHGSEAFF. The CDR3 nucleotides read TGTGCCAGCAGCCATGGCAGTGAAGCTTTCTTT. The J gene is TRBJ1-1, the V gene TRBV7-8; D not certain. Germline CDR1 SGHVS, CDR2 FQNEAQ. The CDR3 totals 11 residues. V gave up 5 bases and J gave up 7 bases, with 8 bases separating them.

J is TRBJ1-4 and V is TRBV4-1; possibly TRBD1 for D (6 bases). Germline loops: CDR1 MGHRA, CDR2 YSYEKL. The ends were cut back, 5 bases at V and 2 bases at J, with 15 bases in the middle. The CDR3 is 16 residues long. CDR3 coding DNA: TGCGCCAGCAGCAGAAACACAGGGTCTACTAATGAAAAACTGTTTTTT. Protein product: CASSRNTGSTNEKLFF.

The chain has TRBV28 and TRBJ1-1, with no clear D. The CDR3 length is 11 residues. Trimming removed 1 base from V and 7 bases from J, with 4 bases in between. Germline CDR1 MDHEN, CDR2 SYDVKM. CDR3 sequence reads: CASSLSFEAFF. Here the CDR3 DNA reads TGTGCCAGCAGTTTATCTTTTGAAGCTTTCTTT. Complete variable domain (other parts from reference TRBV28 and TRBJ1-1): DVKVTQSSRYLVKRTGEKVFLECVQDMDHENMFWYRQDPGLGLRLIYFSYDVKMKEKGDIPEGYSVSREKKERFSLILESASTNQTSMYLCASSLSFEAFFGQGTRLTVV.

The chain recombines TRBV4-3 with TRBJ1-5; D not certain. The length of the CDR3 is 14 residues. The ends were cut back, 4 bases at V and 5 bases at J, with 12 bases in the middle. Germline V gives CDR1 LGHNA, CDR2 YSLEER. Here the CDR3 reads CASSPGKSHQPQHF. CDR3 nucleotide sequence: TGCGCCAGCAGCCCGGGGAAGTCGCATCAGCCCCAGCATTTT.

This clone has a single count. The chain employs TRBV11-1 and TRBJ1-6, with 7 bases matching TRBD1. Germline V CDR1 and CDR2: SGHAT, FQDESV (reference sequence). V trimming: 1 base; J trimming: 8 bases; junction bases outside the gene matches: 5. This CDR3 is built from 15 residues. CDR3 sequence (DNA): TGTGCCAGCAGCTTAGGACAGGGCGAAGATTCACCCCTCCACTTT. This gives the protein CASSLGQGEDSPLHF.

This chain connects TRBV7-9 to TRBJ1-1, with TRBD1 matching over 7 bases. V shed 1 base, J shed 3 bases, and the junction held 5 bases outside the gene matches. Looked up from germline, CDR1 is SEHNR and CDR2 is FQNEAQ (reference sequence). The CDR3 covers 15 residues. CDR3 in amino acids: CASSLGTGVDTEAFF. The CDR3 DNA sequence: TGTGCCAGCAGCTTAGGTACAGGGGTGGACACTGAAGCTTTCTTT.

CDR3 loop: CASRVQGVSNQPQHF. Here the CDR3 DNA reads TGTGCCAGCAGAGTACAGGGAGTTAGCAATCAGCCCCAGCATTTT. This chain connects TRBV28 to TRBJ1-5, with a weak D call TRBD1 (6 bases). The germline gives CDR1 MDHEN, CDR2 SYDVKM. CDR3 size: 15 residues. V gave up 6 bases and J gave up 0 bases, with 12 bases separating them.

The rearrangement joins TRBV24-1 to TRBJ2-5; 10 positions match TRBD1. Looked up from germline, CDR1 is KGHDR and CDR2 is SFDVKD. The CDR3 has 14 residues. J was trimmed by 5 bases and V by 3 bases; bases with no gene match: 2. The CDR3 bases are TGTGCCACCAGTGATGGACAGGGGGAGGAGACCCAGTACTTC. Its protein is CATSDGQGEETQYF.

The chain is built from TRBV4-2 and TRBJ1-5, with 8 bases aligning to TRBD1. After removal of 0 bases from V and 2 bases from J, the junction contained 3 bases not matched to a gene. The CDR3 runs to 16 residues. Germline V lookup: CDR1 LGHNA, CDR2 YNFKEQ. As DNA, the CDR3 is TGTGCCAGCAGCCAAGAACAGGGACAGGGCAATCAGCCCCAGCATTTT. Translating gives CASSQEQGQGNQPQHF.

The J gene is TRBJ2-1, the V gene TRBV9, with 12 bases identical to TRBD1. The ends lost 4 bases at V and 8 bases at J; junction bases unmatched: 4. The CDR3 has 14 residues. Germline CDR1 SGDLS, CDR2 YYNGEE. CDR3 DNA sequence: TGTGCCAGCAGCAACCGGGACAGGGGGCATGAGCAGTTCTTC. It is translated as CASSNRDRGHEQFF.

The V and J genes are TRBV7-2 and TRBJ1-5, with D perhaps matching TRBD1 (6 bases). From germline, CDR1 is SGHTA and CDR2 FQGNSA. Trimming cost V 5 bases and J 9 bases, with 23 bases left between them. CDR3 length: 16 residues. CDR3 in DNA: TGTGCCAGCAGCCCTAGGTCGACTCCAGGGGAAAGGCCCCAGCATTTT. This encodes CASSPRSTPGERPQHF.

This chain connects TRBV7-9 to TRBJ2-7; the D gene is possibly TRBD1 (6 bases). CDR1 is SEHNR, CDR2 FQNEAQ, per germline (reference sequence). Trimming shortened V by 0 bases and J by 6 bases, and 9 bases separated the two germline ends. The CDR3 covers 13 residues. The CDR3 loop is CASSLAGAGEQYF. CDR3 DNA: TGTGCCAGCAGCTTAGCGGGGGCAGGCGAGCAGTACTTC.

The rearrangement uses TRBV18 and TRBJ1-4, with D perhaps TRBD1 (6 bases). The CDR3 has 15 residues. Per the germline V gene, CDR1 is KGHSH and CDR2 is LQKENI. V lost 1 base and J 5 bases, leaving 11 bases between the germline ends. The CDR3 coding sequence is TGTGCCAGCTCACCACAGGGGGTAACGAATGAAAAACTGTTTTTT. Translation gives CASSPQGVTNEKLFF.

A remark on this clone: Additional DNA sequences in this sample encode the identical CDR3. This chain links TRBV4-3 with TRBJ1-3; the D is unclear. The CDR3 is 13 residues long. The V end lost 0 bases, the J end lost 4 bases, and 4 bases lay between the germline ends. CDR1 and CDR2 from the germline V gene are LGHNA and YSLEER. As DNA, the CDR3 is TGCGCCAGCAGCCAAGAGCAGGGAAACACCATATATTTT. Encoded protein: CASSQEQGNTIYF.

The gene calls are TRBV13 and TRBJ2-5; no reliable D call. The CDR3 contains 13 residues. V lost 5 bases to trimming and J lost 4 bases, with 11 bases between them. Germline assignment: CDR1 PRHDT and CDR2 FYEKMQ (reference sequence). The CDR3 reads CASSVGSPETQYF. The DNA for the CDR3 is TGTGCCAGCAGCGTCGGGTCTCCAGAGACCCAGTACTTC. Complete variable domain (other parts from reference TRBV13 and TRBJ2-5): AAGVIQSPRHLIKEKRETATLKCYPIPRHDTVYWYQQGPGQDPQFLISFYEKMQSDKGSIPDRFSAQQFSDYHSELNMSSLELGDSALYFCASSVGSPETQYFGPGTRLLVL.

The chain employs TRBV5-4 and TRBJ2-2, with TRBD1 as a possible D gene (6 bases). The V and J ends lost 0 bases and 8 bases respectively, with 14 bases between them. Germline loops: CDR1 SGHNT, CDR2 YYREEE (reference sequence). The CDR3 consists of 15 residues. For the CDR3, the DNA is TGTGCCAGCAGCTTGGGTCAGGGGCGAAGAGGGGAGCTGTTTTTT. The encoded protein is CASSLGQGRRGELFF.